This T cell receptor beta chain was profiled in a study of blood T cell repertoires in COVID-19. For the study at large: Spain, Italy and the United States supplied samples that represented acute and convalescent COVID-19. PBMCs, B-cell-depleted T cells, or T cells provided the cDNA or gDNA that made up the material.

Under the authors' procedure: Cell counts per sample came from amplifying reference gene primers. The protocol was immunoSEQ multiplex PCR, while the TCRdb copy is restricted to in-frame clones and leaves out a portion. V and J calls and clone size come straight from that table; D and trimming were deduced from the DNA. The sample holds approximately 34,000 clones, approximately 88% seen once. This clone appeared once. The CDR3 extends over 17 amino acids. Germline loops: CDR1 KGHSH, CDR2 LQKENI. The V and J ends lost 3 bases and 2 bases, in that order; junction bases with no gene match: 9. This receptor was obtained from a human donor in a cohort sampled during active COVID-19. This chain uses TRBV18 with TRBJ2-3, with 9 bases matching TRBD2. The sample taken for sequencing was peripheral blood. Here the CDR3 DNA reads TGTGCCAGCTCACCGATGCCTAGCGGGGCGAACACAGATACGCAGTATTTT. This codes for CASSPMPSGANTDTQYF.